This T cell receptor beta chain was sequenced for a study of blood T cell repertoires in COVID-19 (dated by TCRdb to about 2020). Broadly, across the study: Collaborator samples came from the United States, Italy and Spain and covered acute and convalescent phases of COVID-19. The dataset comprised deeply sampled blood TCRbeta repertoires from subjects exposed to, actively infected with, or recovered from COVID-19. The samples were drawn from the first 160 participants of the ongoing ImmuneRACE study and from 1,254 subjects provided by 6 global collaborators. A freely available public database, intended as a resource for researchers studying the immune response to SARS-CoV-2, is where the repertoires were released. The material from the prospective study consisted of cDNA or gDNA derived from T cells, B-cell-depleted T cells, or PBMCs. Sample metadata almost always included a de-identified subject ID, COVID-19 status, age in years and sex. Where available, HLA class I and class II types were obtained from metadata supplied by the sample provider rather than from assay-based typing.

TCRbeta CDR3 regions were amplified from genomic DNA using the immunoSEQ Assay, a bias-controlled multiplex PCR. In the paper's pipeline: The number of nucleated cells in each sample was estimated by amplification of reference gene primers within the assay. Sequence reads were collapsed and filtered to measure the absolute abundance of every unique TCRbeta CDR3 rearrangement. For each sample, productive Simpson clonality was calculated by taking the square root of Simpson's diversity index across productive rearrangements. Held by TCRdb, this immuneACCESS table contains in-frame sequences only and omits some clones. Under half of the omission traces to an unresolved V gene where checked; the cause of the rest is unknown. V and J calls and clone size are those listed in that table; D and trimming were worked out from the DNA. For this sample there are around 100,000 clones; 88% appear just once. The ten most abundant clones make up 5% of the sample.

Each collaborating institution followed its own protocols to collect whole blood in K2EDTA tubes. For TCRbeta analysis, collaborator samples were shipped as frozen whole blood, as isolated PBMCs, or as DNA extracted from either sample type. This clone has a handful of counts. Its specific antigen is unknown. No qualities accompany the bases; no much larger clone lies one base away. Results and caveats for the whole study, not just this receptor: The amount of clinical and demographic metadata varied by source and participant and was provided uncurated.

From its cysteine to its phenylalanine, the CDR3 spans 16 amino acids. Just the 48-base CDR3 DNA is kept, in frame starting at base 1. After removal of 2 bases from V and 4 bases from J, the junction retains 10 bases not matched to a gene. CDR1 is given as SGHRS and CDR2 as YFSETQ, both from the germline V gene. Here the chain combines TRBV5-1 and TRBJ2-3, and 7 junction bases match TRBD2. The source material was peripheral blood. The TCR originated in a human donor in a cohort sampled during active COVID-19. DNA sequence: TGCGCCAGCAGCTTCGAGGGAGGGCCGGGAGCAGATACGCAGTATTTT. It translates as CASSFEGGPGADTQYF.